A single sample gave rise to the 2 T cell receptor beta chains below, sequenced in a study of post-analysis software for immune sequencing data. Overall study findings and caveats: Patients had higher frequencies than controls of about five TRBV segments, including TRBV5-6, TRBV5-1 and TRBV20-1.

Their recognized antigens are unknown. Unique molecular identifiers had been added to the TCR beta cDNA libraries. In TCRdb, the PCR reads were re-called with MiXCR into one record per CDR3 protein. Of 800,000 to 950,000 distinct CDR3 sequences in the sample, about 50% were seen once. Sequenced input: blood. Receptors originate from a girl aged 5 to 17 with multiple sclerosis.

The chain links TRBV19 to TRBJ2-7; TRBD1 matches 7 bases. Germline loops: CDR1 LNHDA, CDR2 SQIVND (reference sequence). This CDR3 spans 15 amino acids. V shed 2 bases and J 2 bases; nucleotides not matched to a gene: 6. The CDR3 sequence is CASSIMSGTAYEQYF. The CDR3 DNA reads TGTGCCAGTAGTATAATGTCGGGGACAGCCTACGAGCAGTACTTC. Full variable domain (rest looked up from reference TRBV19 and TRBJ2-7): DGGITQSPKYLFRKEGQNVTLSCEQNLNHDAMYWYRQDPGQGLRLIYYSQIVNDFQKGDIAEGYSVSREKKESFPLTVTSAQKNPTAFYLCASSIMSGTAYEQYFGPGTRLTVT.

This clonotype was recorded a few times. CDR3 DNA: TGTGCCAGCAGCTTACGGCGGGGGCAGCGCACAGATACGCAGTATTTT. Protein sequence: CASSLRRGQRTDTQYF. The chain uses TRBV7-8 and TRBJ2-3; D is perhaps TRBD2 (7 bases). V lost 2 bases and J lost 1, with 13 bases in between. The length of the CDR3 is 16 residues. CDR1 and CDR2 from the germline V gene are SGHVS and FQNEAQ.